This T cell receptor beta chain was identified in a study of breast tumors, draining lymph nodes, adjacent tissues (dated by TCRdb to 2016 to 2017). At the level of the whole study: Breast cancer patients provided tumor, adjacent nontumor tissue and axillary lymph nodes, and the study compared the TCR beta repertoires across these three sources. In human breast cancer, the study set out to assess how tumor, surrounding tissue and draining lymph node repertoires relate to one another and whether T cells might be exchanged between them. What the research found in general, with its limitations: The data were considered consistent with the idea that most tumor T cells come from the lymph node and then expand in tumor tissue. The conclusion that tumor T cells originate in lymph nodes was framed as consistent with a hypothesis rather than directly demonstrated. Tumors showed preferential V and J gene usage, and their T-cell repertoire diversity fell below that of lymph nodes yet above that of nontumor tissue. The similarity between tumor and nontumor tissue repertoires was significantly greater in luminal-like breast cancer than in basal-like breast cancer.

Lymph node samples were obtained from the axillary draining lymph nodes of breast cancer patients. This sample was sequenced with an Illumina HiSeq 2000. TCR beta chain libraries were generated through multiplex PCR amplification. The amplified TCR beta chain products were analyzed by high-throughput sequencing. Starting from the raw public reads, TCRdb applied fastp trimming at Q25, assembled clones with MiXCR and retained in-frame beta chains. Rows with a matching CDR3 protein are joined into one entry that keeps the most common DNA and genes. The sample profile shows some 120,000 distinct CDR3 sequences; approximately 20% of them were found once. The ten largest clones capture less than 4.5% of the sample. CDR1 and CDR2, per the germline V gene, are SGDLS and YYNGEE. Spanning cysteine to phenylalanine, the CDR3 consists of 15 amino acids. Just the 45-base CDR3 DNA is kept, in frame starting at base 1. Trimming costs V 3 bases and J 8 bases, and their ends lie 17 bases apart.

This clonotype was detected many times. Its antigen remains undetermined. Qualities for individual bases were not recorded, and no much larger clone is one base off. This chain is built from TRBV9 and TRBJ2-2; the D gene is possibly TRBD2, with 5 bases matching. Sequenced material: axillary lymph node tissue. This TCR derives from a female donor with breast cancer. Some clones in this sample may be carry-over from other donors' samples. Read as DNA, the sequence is TGTGCCAGCAGCGCAGGCTGGGCTCCGGGAGGGGAGCTGTTTTTT. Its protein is CASSAGWAPGGELFF.